Shown below are 11 T cell receptor beta chains from a single sample sequenced in a study of response to subunit inactivated influenza vaccine. TCRdb itself ran the RT-PCR reads through MiXCR, one entry per CDR3 protein. The data contain over 300,000 distinct CDR3 sequences, just over 20% of them singletons. Sequenced here: PBMCs from blood, sampled approximately 22 months after vaccination. These receptor sequences come from a man in his fifties or sixties who received an inactivated influenza vaccine.

This clonotype turned up a few times. The gene calls are TRBV10-3 and TRBJ1-4, with D possibly TRBD1 on 5 matching bases. CDR1 is ENHRY and CDR2 is SYGVKD in the germline V gene. V dropped 3 bases and J dropped 0 bases, with 5 bases sitting between them. The CDR3 has 14 residues. The CDR3 loop reads CAISEQATNEKLFF. CDR3 in DNA: TGTGCCATCAGTGAACAGGCAACTAATGAAAAACTGTTTTTT.

This clonotype was seen at least ten times. CDR3 nucleotide sequence: TGTGCCAGTAGTACCTTCAGAGATGAGGGACGGGAAGGCAATCAGCCCCAGCATTTT. Its protein is CASSTFRDEGREGNQPQHF. V is TRBV19 and J is TRBJ1-5; possibly TRBD1 for D (5 bases). The CDR3 is 19 residues long. CDR1 and CDR2 (germline): LNHDA, SQIVND (reference sequence). Trimming cost V 4 bases and J 2 bases, with 24 bases left between them.

This clonotype came up a few times. In DNA form, the CDR3 reads TGTGCCAGCAGACCATTGGACAGGGACACTGAAGCTTTCTTT. This encodes CASRPLDRDTEAFF. V gene TRBV27 combines with J gene TRBJ1-1, with TRBD1 matching 8 bases. Per the germline V gene, CDR1 is MNHEY and CDR2 is SMNVEV (reference sequence). This CDR3 comprises 14 residues. The J segment lost 3 bases and the V segment lost 6 bases, leaving 6 bases of the junction unmatched.

The genes are TRBV2 and TRBJ2-2; D may be TRBD1 (5 bases). CDR3 size: 14 residues. The V end was cut by 4 bases, the J end by 0 bases, with 6 bases between. CDR1 is SNHLY, CDR2 FYNNEI, per germline. The CDR3 DNA sequence: TGTGCCAGCAGTGTGACAGCGAACACCGGGGAGCTGTTTTTT. It is translated as CASSVTANTGELFF. Full variable domain (rest looked up from reference TRBV2 and TRBJ2-2): EPEVTQTPSHQVTQMGQEVILRCVPISNHLYFYWYRQILGQKVEFLVSFYNNEISEKSEIFDDQFSVERPDGSNFTLKIRSTKLEDSAMYFCASSVTANTGELFFGEGSRLTVL.

The rearrangement uses TRBV29-1 and TRBJ2-2, with D possibly being TRBD2 (6 bases). Germline V gene sequence: CDR1 SQVTM, CDR2 ANQGSEA. Trimming removed 6 bases from V and 0 bases from J, with 11 bases in between. The CDR3 runs to 14 residues. The CDR3 DNA reads as TGCAGCGTCGCGGCGGGGACGAACACCGGGGAGCTGTTTTTT. It is translated as CSVAAGTNTGELFF.

This clonotype was seen more than once but under ten times. CDR3 residues: CSALGTANTEAFF. CDR3 in DNA: TGCAGTGCTCTTGGGACAGCAAACACTGAAGCTTTCTTT. This rearrangement joins TRBV20-1 to TRBJ1-1, with 7 bases identical to TRBD1. The CDR3 covers 13 residues. The V segment lost 5 bases and the J segment 2 bases; nucleotides outside the gene matches: 5. Per germline, CDR1 DFQATT and CDR2 SNEGSKA (reference sequence).

This clonotype has at least ten counts. The chain recombines TRBV5-1 with TRBJ1-1, with TRBD1 identical over 8 bases. V lost 2 bases to trimming and J lost 8 bases; unmatched junction nucleotides: 5. CDR1 is SGHRS, CDR2 YFSETQ, per germline. This CDR3 contains 13 residues. CDR3: CASSFSWTGEAFF. CDR3 coding DNA: TGCGCCAGCAGCTTTTCCTGGACAGGGGAAGCTTTCTTT.

This clonotype was counted ten times or more. This chain uses TRBV28 with TRBJ1-5; no clear D. The CDR3 consists of 16 residues. V shed 3 bases and J shed 5 bases, with 17 bases lying between them. CDR1 MDHEN and CDR2 SYDVKM come from the germline V gene. The CDR3 here is CASSLVQGRHDQPQHF. CDR3 bases: TGTGCCAGCAGTTTGGTTCAAGGTAGGCACGATCAGCCCCAGCATTTT.

This clonotype was found a few times. The gene calls are TRBV20-1 and TRBJ1-5; D is ambiguous. V lost 3 bases and J 0 bases, leaving 9 bases between the germline ends. The CDR3 extends over 14 amino acids. CDR1 and CDR2 (germline): DFQATT, SNEGSKA (reference sequence). As DNA, the CDR3 is TGCAGTGCTAGTCGGGTTGATAGCAATCAGCCCCAGCATTTT. This sequence encodes CSASRVDSNQPQHF.

This clonotype was counted a few times. V is TRBV12-3 or TRBV12-4 and J is TRBJ1-6; 7 bases line up with TRBD1. J was trimmed by 10 bases and V by 6 bases; bases with no gene match: 9. The CDR3 length is 14 residues. CDR3 amino acids: CASRAGGSGSPLHF. CDR3 DNA sequence: TGTGCCAGCAGAGCAGGGGGGTCGGGGTCACCCCTCCACTTT.

The chain joins TRBV5-5 to TRBJ1-2; D call uncertain. This CDR3 region has 11 residues. Trimming took off 2 bases at V and 10 bases at J, with 9 bases between the two ends. Germline V gene sequence: CDR1 SGHKS, CDR2 YYEKEE (reference sequence). The CDR3 bases are TGTGCCAGCAGCTTAGGGTCTCTCTACACCTTC. This translates into CASSLGSLYTF. The entire variable domain, with the rest obtained from reference TRBV5-5 and TRBJ1-2, is as follows: DAGVTQSPTHLIKTRGQQVTLRCSPISGHKSVSWYQQVLGQGPQFIFQYYEKEERGRGNFPDRFSARQFPNYSSELNVNALLLGDSALYLCASSLGSLYTFGSGTRLTVV.